The 24 T cell receptor beta chains below were found in one sample sequenced in a study of blood T cell repertoires in COVID-19. The assay was immunoSEQ multiplex PCR, and TCRdb's table has in-frame clones only and misses some. Altogether more than 250,000 clones are present, approximately 86% being singletons, with the ten largest covering about 2.6%. The specimen sequenced was PBMCs or T cells enriched from blood (not recorded which). All receptors come from a woman under 30 who had recovered from COVID-19.

The rearrangement links TRBV7-9 to TRBJ2-7; maybe TRBD2 (6 bases). The CDR3 spans 13 residues. Trimming cost V 3 bases and J 3 bases, with 9 bases left between them. Germline CDR1 and CDR2: SEHNR and FQNEAQ (reference sequence). The chain's CDR3 is CASSLAGNYEQYF. The CDR3, as DNA: TGTGCCAGCAGCTTGGCGGGGAACTACGAGCAGTACTTC.

The chain is built from TRBV7-9 and TRBJ2-1; 11 bases are a match to TRBD2. The CDR3 sequence is 14 residues long. In germline, CDR1 is SEHNR, CDR2 FQNEAQ (reference sequence). V shed 10 bases and J 4 bases; nucleotides not matched to a gene: 6. In DNA form, the CDR3 reads TGTGCCACCGCCGGGACTAGCGGTTACAATGAGCAGTTCTTC. Translating it yields CATAGTSGYNEQFF.

The chain uses TRBV9 and TRBJ1-5, with a weak D call TRBD1 (5 bases). V was clipped by 0 bases and J by 1 base, with 8 bases between them. This CDR3 has 15 residues. CDR1 is SGDLS, CDR2 YYNGEE, per germline. CDR3 sequence: CASSVGKGSNQPQHF. The CDR3 nucleotides are TGTGCCAGCAGCGTAGGGAAGGGGAGCAATCAGCCCCAGCATTTT.

V and J are TRBV5-8 and TRBJ2-3; TRBD2 is a possible D gene (6 bases). The germline V gene encodes CDR1 SGHTS and CDR2 YDEGEE. V dropped 3 bases and J dropped 1 base, with 12 bases sitting between them. The CDR3 extends over 15 amino acids. CDR3 loop: CASSSQPSGTDTQYF. CDR3 in DNA: TGTGCCAGCAGCTCCCAACCTAGCGGCACAGATACGCAGTATTTT.

In this sample, this clone turned up once. The chain employs TRBV4-3 and TRBJ2-3; D uncertain. Per germline, CDR1 LGHNA and CDR2 YSLEER. With 0 bases removed from V and 3 bases from J, the gap between germline ends came to 16 bases. The CDR3 is made up of 17 amino acids. The CDR3 coding sequence is TGCGCCAGCAGCCAAGATTGGGCAGAGCAATGGACAGATACGCAGTATTTT. This translates into CASSQDWAEQWTDTQYF.

V and J are TRBV29-1 and TRBJ1-5; D might be TRBD1 (6 bases). Germline assignment: CDR1 SQVTM and CDR2 ANQGSEA. CDR3 length: 15 amino acids. Trimming removed 4 bases at V and 0 bases at J, with 13 bases between. In DNA form, the CDR3 reads TGCAGCGTTGGAGAGGACAGCCATAGCAATCAGCCCCAGCATTTT. Amino acids: CSVGEDSHSNQPQHF.

CDR3 in amino acids: CASSQSKKLFPLSYGYTF. CDR3 sequence (DNA): TGCGCCAGCAGCCAATCTAAGAAGCTATTTCCGCTAAGCTATGGCTACACCTTC. The chain links TRBV4-3 to TRBJ1-2; D call uncertain. The CDR3 runs 18 residues. Germline CDR1 is LGHNA and CDR2 is YSLEER. Trimming removed 2 bases from V and 4 bases from J, with 23 bases in between.

This chain uses TRBV7-6 with TRBJ2-5, with 8 bases aligning to TRBD2. The V and J ends lost 2 bases and 4 bases, in that order; junction bases with no gene match: 6. The CDR3 spans 15 residues. Germline V CDR1 and CDR2: SGHVS, FNYEAQ. The CDR3 reads CASSLIGLAGETQYF. The CDR3 DNA reads as TGTGCCAGCAGCTTAATTGGGCTAGCGGGAGAGACCCAGTACTTC. Together with reference TRBV7-6 and TRBJ2-5, the CDR3 gives the full variable domain: GAGVSQSPRYKVTKRGQDVALRCDPISGHVSLYWYRQALGQGPEFLTYFNYEAQQDKSGLPNDRFSAERPEGSISTLTIQRTEQRDSAMYRCASSLIGLAGETQYFGPGTRLLVL.

V gene TRBV24-1 combines with J gene TRBJ2-7; 11 bases are a match to TRBD2. This CDR3 comprises 18 residues. J lost 4 bases, V lost 3 bases, and 13 bases had no gene match. Per germline, CDR1 KGHDR and CDR2 SFDVKD. The CDR3 region is CATSDGTSGTSGWYEQYF. The CDR3 DNA reads as TGTGCCACCAGTGATGGAACCTCCGGGACTAGCGGCTGGTACGAGCAGTACTTC.

The chain combines TRBV4-3 with TRBJ2-7; 7 bases match TRBD1. Germline V gives CDR1 LGHNA, CDR2 YSLEER. The CDR3 covers 16 residues. V was pared by 1 base and J by 2 bases, with 8 bases of the junction left unmatched. CDR3 loop: CASSQGRGGHPYEQYF. The DNA of the CDR3 is TGCGCCAGCAGCCAAGGAAGAGGGGGCCACCCCTACGAGCAGTACTTC.

This clone appeared a single time. The genes are TRBV6-6 and TRBJ1-2; TRBD1 might be the D (6 bases). Germline V gene sequence: CDR1 MNHNY, CDR2 SVGAGI (reference sequence). The CDR3 spans 15 residues. V lost 2 bases and J lost 0, with 10 bases in between. For the CDR3, the DNA is TGTGCCAGCAGTTACGGTGGACAGCCTAACTATGGCTACACCTTC. Translating gives CASSYGGQPNYGYTF.

The chain uses TRBV6-1 and TRBJ1-5; 12 bases are a match to TRBD1. Germline V gene data show CDR1 as MNHNS and CDR2 as SASEGT. The CDR3 is made up of 14 amino acids. V lost 7 bases and J lost 6; bases outside the gene matches: 4. CDR3 DNA: TGTGCCAGCACACGGGACAGGGGGCTTCAGCCCCAGCATTTT. Translation: CASTRDRGLQPQHF.

The chain couples TRBV4-1 to TRBJ1-4, with a tentative D call TRBD1 (5 bases). V lost 2 bases and J lost 7, with 11 bases in between. The CDR3 sequence is 14 residues long. Germline CDR1 reads MGHRA; CDR2 reads YSYEKL. The CDR3 coding sequence is TGCGCCAGCAGCCAATGGGGCCCGCCTGAAAAACTGTTTTTT. This gives the protein CASSQWGPPEKLFF.

The chain employs TRBV30 and TRBJ2-3, with 12 bases that match TRBD2. The CDR3 sequence is 14 residues long. The germline gives CDR1 GTSNPN, CDR2 SVGIG (reference sequence). Trimming cost V 0 bases and J 11 bases; bases outside gene matches: 6. CDR3 region: CAWSVTGLAGRQYF. Written as DNA, the CDR3 is TGTGCCTGGAGTGTAACGGGACTAGCGGGTCGGCAGTATTTT.

This clone has just a few counts. V usage is TRBV7-8 and J usage is TRBJ2-2; 15 bases fit TRBD2. Trimming at V came to 5 bases and at J to 4 bases, leaving 8 bases not matched to a gene. Germline-derived CDR1 and CDR2 are SGHVS and FQNEAQ. The CDR3 totals 18 residues. CDR3 DNA sequence: TGTGCCAGCAGCCTAAGCAGGACTAGCGGGAGGGCCACCGGGGAGCTGTTTTTT. Its translation: CASSLSRTSGRATGELFF.

The chain recombines TRBV3-1 (or the pseudogene TRBV3-2) with TRBJ1-1; D possibly corresponds to TRBD1 (5 bases). This CDR3 has 12 amino acids. CDR1 is LGHDT and CDR2 is YNNKEL in the germline V gene (reference sequence). V was clipped by 4 bases and J by 4 bases, with 7 bases between them. Here the CDR3 reads CASSLQGTEAFF. CDR3 bases: TGTGCCAGCAGCCTGCAGGGCACTGAAGCTTTCTTT.

The chain joins TRBV9 to TRBJ1-5, with 8 positions matching TRBD1. Unmatched junction bases numbered 4, after V lost 3 bases and J lost 2 bases. Per germline, CDR1 SGDLS and CDR2 YYNGEE. The CDR3 spans 15 residues. In nucleotides, the CDR3 is TGTGCCAGCAGCGATGGACAGGGAGGCAATCAGCCCCAGCATTTT. Its translation is CASSDGQGGNQPQHF.

This clone came up many times. This chain uses TRBV29-1 with TRBJ2-3; 7 nucleotides align to TRBD2. Germline V gene lookup returns CDR1 SQVTM and CDR2 ANQGSEA. The CDR3 covers 15 residues. Unmatched junction bases numbered 9, after V lost 2 bases and J lost 4 bases. The CDR3 region is CSVENPGGSPDTQYF. As DNA, the CDR3 is TGCAGCGTTGAAAACCCTGGCGGGAGCCCAGATACGCAGTATTTT.

The rearrangement links TRBV27 to TRBJ1-6; D is uncertain. Trimming shortened V by 2 bases and J by 5 bases, and 10 bases separated the two germline ends. CDR3 size: 15 residues. Germline CDR1 MNHEY, CDR2 SMNVEV (reference sequence). This chain's CDR3 is CASSLVAVHNSPLHF. For the CDR3, the DNA is TGTGCCAGCAGTTTAGTGGCAGTCCATAATTCACCCCTCCACTTT.

The chain has TRBV15 and TRBJ2-5, with 7 bases lining up with TRBD1. This CDR3 region has 13 residues. Germline trimming cut 4 bases from V and 6 bases from J; bases unmatched to any gene: 5. CDR1 and CDR2 from the germline V gene are LNHNV and YYDKDF (reference sequence). The CDR3 coding sequence is TGTGCCACCAGCATTGACAGGGAAAAGACCCAGTACTTC. Amino acids: CATSIDREKTQYF.

The rearrangement joins TRBV19 to TRBJ1-1, with TRBD1 matching over 9 bases. Germline lookup yields CDR1 LNHDA and CDR2 SQIVND (reference sequence). V shed 6 bases and J 5 bases; nucleotides not matched to a gene: 10. The CDR3 has 15 amino acids. Here the CDR3 DNA reads TGTGCCAGTAGCCTTAATACAGGGGGCGGGACTGAAGCTTTCTTT. This codes for CASSLNTGGGTEAFF.

This chain connects TRBV18 to TRBJ1-2; no clear D gene. The CDR3 spans 15 residues. The V and J ends lost 0 bases and 3 bases respectively, with 11 bases between them. CDR1 and CDR2 from the germline V gene are KGHSH and LQKENI. Here the CDR3 DNA reads TGTGCCAGCTCACCACCGTCGATAGAGGACTATGGCTACACCTTC. Translation gives CASSPPSIEDYGYTF.

J is TRBJ2-5 and V is TRBV6-5, with TRBD2 matching 7 bases. With 4 bases clipped from V and 0 bases from J, the junction kept 5 bases outside the gene matches. This CDR3 has 15 amino acids. Germline CDR1 and CDR2: MNHEY and SVGAGI. As DNA, the CDR3 is TGTGCCAGCAGTTCTAGCGGATTATACCAAGAGACCCAGTACTTC. Translated, it gives CASSSSGLYQETQYF.

The chain's CDR3 is CASSVNRDSDWNSPLHF. The CDR3 region has the DNA TGTGCCAGCAGTGTGAACAGGGATTCGGACTGGAATTCACCCCTCCACTTT. The chain links TRBV9 to TRBJ1-6, with D tentatively TRBD1 (6 bases). CDR3 length: 17 residues. Germline V lookup: CDR1 SGDLS, CDR2 YYNGEE. Trimming left V 5 bases short and J 7 bases short, with 22 bases between.